This entry lists 26 T cell receptor beta chains sequenced from one sample in a study of T cell repertoires in cytomegalovirus infection. TCRdb re-called the reads with MiXCR, one entry per CDR3 protein. The sample yields roughly 150,000 distinct CDR3 sequences, 20% to 25% seen once. The antigens for these receptors are not known. This sample comprised CD8+ T cells from cultured PBMCs, obtained from culture after CMV antigen stimulation. All receptors come from a human donor in good health (CMV status not recorded). Some clones in this sample may be carry-over from other donors' samples.

This clonotype was detected a few times. The chain combines TRBV10-3 with TRBJ2-6; D is ambiguous. The V and J ends lost 10 bases and 4 bases respectively, with 8 bases between them. This CDR3 region has 12 residues. Germline CDR1 and CDR2: ENHRY and SYGVKD. The CDR3 nucleotides read TGTGCCACCCTCGGAGGGGCCAACGTCCTGACTTTC. Protein: CATLGGANVLTF.

This clonotype was seen only a few times. The chain employs TRBV7-2 and TRBJ2-1; 13 bases match TRBD2. V lost 3 bases to trimming and J lost 5 bases; unmatched junction nucleotides: 4. The CDR3 loop spans 16 amino acids. The germline CDR1 and CDR2 sequences are SGHTA and FQGNSA. DNA for the CDR3: TGTGCCAGCAGCTTCGAACTAGCGGGGGGGCACAATGAGCAGTTCTTC. Translation: CASSFELAGGHNEQFF. The full variable domain, rest sourced from reference TRBV7-2 and TRBJ2-1, is GAGVSQSPSNKVTEKGKDVELRCDPISGHTALYWYRQSLGQGLEFLIYFQGNSAPDKSGLPSDRFSAERTGGSVSTLTIQRTQQEDSAVYLCASSFELAGGHNEQFFGPGTRLTVL.

The count of this clonotype is one. The rearrangement links TRBV5-5 to TRBJ2-7; maybe TRBD1 (6 bases). This CDR3 is built from 14 residues. The V end lost 3 bases, the J end lost 3 bases, and 13 bases lay between the germline ends. Germline V CDR1 and CDR2: SGHKS, YYEKEE (reference sequence). CDR3 protein: CASSSEGHSYEQYF. CDR3 DNA: TGTGCCAGCAGCTCAGAGGGACATAGCTACGAGCAGTACTTC.

This clonotype has a handful of counts. CDR3: CASSSGTVPYEQYF. In DNA form, the CDR3 reads TGTGCCAGCAGTTCCGGGACGGTCCCCTACGAGCAGTACTTC. V and J are TRBV12-3 or TRBV12-4 and TRBJ2-7; D possibly matches TRBD1 or TRBD2 (5 bases each). The ends were cut back, 4 bases at V and 2 bases at J, with 12 bases in the middle. This CDR3 contains 14 residues.

This clonotype showed up just a few times. J is TRBJ1-6 and V is TRBV12-3 or TRBV12-4, with a possible D match to TRBD1 (5 bases). This CDR3 has 13 amino acids. V was pared by 6 bases and J by 10 bases, with 13 bases between. As DNA, the CDR3 is TGTGCCAGCAGCACCGGGACCTCCTCACCCCTCCACTTT. This translates into CASSTGTSSPLHF.

The V call is TRBV11-1, the J call TRBJ2-6; 8 nucleotides line up with TRBD2. With V trimmed by 5 bases and J by 2 bases, 17 bases remained unmatched. Germline V lookup: CDR1 SGHAT, CDR2 FQDESV (reference sequence). The length of the CDR3 is 20 residues. The CDR3 DNA sequence: TGTGCCAGCAGCCCAGCGTCGTTACGGGGGGGTTGGCCTGGGGCCAACGTCCTGACTTTC. Protein: CASSPASLRGGWPGANVLTF.

This clonotype was detected many times. The rearrangement links TRBV19 to TRBJ2-1; TRBD2 matches at 8 bases. The germline V gene has CDR1 LNHDA and CDR2 SQIVND (reference sequence). The CDR3 contains 15 residues. Germline trimming cut 8 bases from V and 0 bases from J; bases unmatched to any gene: 6. The CDR3 is CASWAGTSSYNEQFF. The CDR3 nucleotides read TGTGCCAGTTGGGCCGGGACTAGCTCCTACAATGAGCAGTTCTTC.

The chain carries TRBV7-2 and TRBJ2-1, with 9 positions matching TRBD2. This CDR3 region has 19 residues. J gave up 4 bases and V 0 bases, and 13 bases lay outside the gene matches. Germline CDR1 SGHTA, CDR2 FQGNSA. In DNA, the CDR3 is TGTGCCAGCAGCTTAGCGGCGAGGGCTAGCGGGGCGTTTTACAATGAGCAGTTCTTC. It codes for CASSLAARASGAFYNEQFF.

This clonotype has more than one count but fewer than ten. This CDR3 is CATSDGTENHHQPQHF. CDR3 DNA: TGTGCCACCAGTGATGGGACAGAGAACCACCATCAGCCCCAGCATTTT. The chain couples TRBV24-1 to TRBJ1-5, with TRBD1 identical over 7 bases. CDR1 is KGHDR and CDR2 is SFDVKD in the germline V gene. V lost 3 bases, J lost 5 bases, and 9 bases stayed unmatched. This CDR3 has 16 residues.

The genes are TRBV7-9 and TRBJ2-4; 7 bases match TRBD1. V lost 3 bases and J lost 0; bases outside the gene matches: 14. Germline values: CDR1 SEHNR, CDR2 FQNEAQ (reference sequence). The CDR3 is 19 residues long. CDR3 amino acids: CASSFGSGGPILAKNIQYF. As DNA, the CDR3 is TGTGCCAGCAGCTTCGGGTCAGGGGGACCAATACTAGCCAAAAACATTCAGTACTTC.

Ten or more counts support this clonotype. The chain employs TRBV7-2 and TRBJ2-7, with D possibly matching TRBD1 (6 bases). Germline V gene lookup returns CDR1 SGHTA and CDR2 FQGNSA. This CDR3 has 17 residues. V shed 5 bases and J shed 5 bases, with 25 bases lying between them. The CDR3 here is CASSPQPDRSPLHEQYF. CDR3 in DNA: TGTGCCAGCAGCCCACAACCTGACAGGTCCCCCCTCCACGAGCAGTACTTC.

The V call is TRBV4-1, the J call TRBJ2-1; no definite D call. The germline CDR1 and CDR2 sequences are MGHRA and YSYEKL. V was trimmed by 1 base and J by 0 bases, leaving 10 bases between them. The CDR3 covers 16 residues. The CDR3 region is CASSQVVQSSYNEQFF. CDR3 coding DNA: TGCGCCAGCAGCCAAGTAGTACAGAGCTCCTACAATGAGCAGTTCTTC.

The chain joins TRBV15 to TRBJ2-7; D is possibly TRBD1 or TRBD2 (5 bases each). Trimming took off 2 bases at V and 1 base at J, with 21 bases between the two ends. Germline CDR1 is LNHNV and CDR2 is YYDKDF (reference sequence). CDR3 length: 18 amino acids. The CDR3 protein is CATSRNRNSGTESYEQYF. The CDR3 DNA reads TGTGCCACCAGCAGAAACCGAAATTCCGGGACCGAATCCTACGAGCAGTACTTC.

The CDR3, as DNA: TGTGCCAGCAGCAACAGCCTGGGTTCCCTCCACTTT. It codes for CASSNSLGSLHF. This chain connects TRBV12-3 or TRBV12-4 to TRBJ1-6; D is unclear. V lost 6 bases to trimming and J lost 14 bases, with 14 bases between them. The CDR3 consists of 12 residues.

This chain joins TRBV15 and TRBJ2-5; D tentatively fits TRBD1 or TRBD2 (6 bases each). V lost 0 bases, J lost 3 bases, and 11 bases lay in between. Germline lookup yields CDR1 LNHNV and CDR2 YYDKDF (reference sequence). The CDR3 loop spans 15 amino acids. CDR3 sequence reads: CATSREGGSKETQYF. CDR3 sequence (DNA): TGTGCCACCAGCAGAGAAGGGGGGTCCAAAGAGACCCAGTACTTC.

The V call is TRBV7-2, the J call TRBJ1-3; no clear D. The CDR3 is 17 residues long. Germline CDR1 and CDR2: SGHTA and FQGNSA. With 0 bases removed from V and 4 bases from J, the gap between germline ends came to 16 bases. The CDR3 nucleotides are TGTGCCAGCAGCTTAGCCGCGGTAGGGTTTTTCGGAAACACCATATATTTT. Its protein is CASSLAAVGFFGNTIYF.

This clonotype was counted many times. This chain uses TRBV12-5 with TRBJ1-1, with D perhaps matching TRBD1 (5 bases). V lost 7 bases, J lost 0 bases, and 9 bases lay in between. Germline V CDR1 and CDR2: LGHNT, FRNRAP. The CDR3 sequence is 13 residues long. The CDR3 coding sequence is TGTGCTAGTGCGGAACAGGTGAACACTGAAGCTTTCTTT. Translating gives CASAEQVNTEAFF.

In this sample, this clonotype turned up a few times. The chain recombines TRBV7-6 with TRBJ2-1, with 14 bases fitting TRBD2. Germline values: CDR1 SGHVS, CDR2 FNYEAQ. This CDR3 region has 18 residues. V trimming: 2 bases; J trimming: 7 bases; junction bases outside the gene matches: 10. The CDR3: CASSLTLWGTSGSNEQFF. The CDR3 nucleotides are TGTGCCAGCAGCTTAACCCTCTGGGGGACTAGCGGGAGTAATGAGCAGTTCTTC.

The gene calls are TRBV2 and TRBJ1-2; D is perhaps TRBD1 (5 bases). Trimming stripped 4 bases from V and 8 bases from J, with 11 bases between. Germline V CDR1 and CDR2: SNHLY, FYNNEI. CDR3 size: 12 residues. CDR3 in amino acids: CASSGEGQGYTF. The CDR3 DNA reads as TGTGCCAGCAGTGGAGAGGGGCAGGGCTACACCTTC.

This sequence joins TRBV12-3 or TRBV12-4 and TRBJ1-5; D remains unclear. CDR3 length equals 14 residues. The V end was cut by 3 bases, the J end by 4 bases, with 10 bases between. In nucleotides, the CDR3 is TGTGCCAGCAGTTTCTGGGAGGGAAATCAGCCCCAGCATTTT. Amino acid sequence: CASSFWEGNQPQHF.

This clonotype has just a few counts. The chain is built from TRBV7-8 and TRBJ2-1, with unresolved D. This CDR3 is built from 16 residues. Germline CDR1 SGHVS, CDR2 FQNEAQ. Deletions cut 5 bases from V and 0 bases from J, with 14 bases between. CDR3 sequence: CASSPEVGSSYNEQFF. The CDR3 DNA reads as TGTGCCAGCAGCCCAGAGGTCGGTAGCTCCTACAATGAGCAGTTCTTC.

The chain carries TRBV7-6 and TRBJ1-1, with D unclear. The CDR3 totals 12 residues. Trimming removed 4 bases from V and 6 bases from J, with 9 bases in between. The germline V gene has CDR1 SGHVS and CDR2 FNYEAQ. CDR3 nucleotides: TGTGCCAGCAGCTCCTCGGGCCCTGAAGCTTTCTTT. Translating it yields CASSSSGPEAFF.

The gene calls are TRBV12-3 or TRBV12-4 and TRBJ1-2; TRBD1 agrees at 8 bases. V lost 1 base, J lost 4 bases, and 8 bases stayed unmatched. The CDR3 extends over 16 amino acids. This CDR3 is CASSLDGTGARYGYTF. CDR3 nucleotides: TGTGCCAGCAGTTTAGATGGGACAGGTGCCCGCTATGGCTACACCTTC.

V gene TRBV25-1 combines with J gene TRBJ1-2; 9 positions agree with TRBD1. Germline V lookup: CDR1 MGHDK, CDR2 SYGVNS. V lost 3 bases, J lost 4 bases, and 9 bases stayed unmatched. CDR3 length equals 16 residues. Written as DNA, the CDR3 is TGTGCCAGCAGTGACACCACAGGGGGCCTCGGCTATGGCTACACCTTC. It specifies CASSDTTGGLGYGYTF.

The chain uses TRBV6-1 and TRBJ1-1; 12 nucleotides agree with TRBD1. The CDR3 covers 15 residues. Germline loops: CDR1 MNHNS, CDR2 SASEGT. Losses at the gene ends were 3 bases for V and 6 bases for J; bases not matched to a gene: 5. This CDR3 reads CASSDRDRGRAEAFF. DNA for the CDR3: TGTGCCAGCAGTGACCGGGACAGGGGGCGAGCTGAAGCTTTCTTT.

V is TRBV7-8 and J is TRBJ2-3; D call uncertain. Germline CDR1 SGHVS, CDR2 FQNEAQ. The CDR3 is made up of 15 amino acids. V was clipped by 5 bases and J by 2 bases, with 14 bases between them. CDR3 loop: CASSPRVTYTDTQYF. The DNA of the CDR3 is TGTGCCAGCAGCCCACGGGTTACCTACACAGATACGCAGTATTTT.